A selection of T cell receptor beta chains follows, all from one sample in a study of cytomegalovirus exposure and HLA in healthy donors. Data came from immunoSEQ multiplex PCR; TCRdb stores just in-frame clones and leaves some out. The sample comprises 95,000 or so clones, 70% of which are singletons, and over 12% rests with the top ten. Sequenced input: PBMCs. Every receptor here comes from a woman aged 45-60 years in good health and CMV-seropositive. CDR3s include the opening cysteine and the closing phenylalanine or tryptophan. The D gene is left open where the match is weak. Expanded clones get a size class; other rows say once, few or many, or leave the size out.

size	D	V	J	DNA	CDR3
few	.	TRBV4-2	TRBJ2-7	TGTGCCAGCAGCCCACTTAGCGGAAACACCTACGAGCAGTACTTC	CASSPLSGNTYEQYF
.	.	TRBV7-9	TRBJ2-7	TGTTCCAGCAGCATTCTCTCCGGCGAGCAGTACTTC	CSSSILSGEQYF
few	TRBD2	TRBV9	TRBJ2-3	TGTGCCAGCAGCGGGCAAGGGCGGGAGGCTCCAGATACGCAGTATTTT	CASSGQGREAPDTQYF
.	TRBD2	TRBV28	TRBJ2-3	TGTGCCAGCAGACCAACGGGTTGGCTAGCGGGAAGAGATACGCAGTATTTT	CASRPTGWLAGRDTQYF
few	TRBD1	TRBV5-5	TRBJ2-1	TGTGCCAGCAACCCGGACAGGGGCGGTTCCTATGAGCAGTTCTTC	CASNPDRGGSYEQFF
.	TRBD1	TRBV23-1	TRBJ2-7	TGCGCCAGCAGTTCGGGACAGGGTACCTACGAGCAGTACTTC	CASSSGQGTYEQYF
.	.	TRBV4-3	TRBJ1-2	TGCGCCAGCAGCCAATTGCGGGGCTATGGCTACACCTTC	CASSQLRGYGYTF
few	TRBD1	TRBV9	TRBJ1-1	TGTGCCAGCAGCGTAACCCCAGGGGGCCCGAACACTGAAGCTTTCTTT	CASSVTPGGPNTEAFF
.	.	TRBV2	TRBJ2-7	TGTGCCAGCAGGCAGACTCTCTCCTACGAGCAGTACTTC	CASRQTLSYEQYF
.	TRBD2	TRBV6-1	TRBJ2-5	TGTGCCAGCCGGGGACTAGCGGGAGGGGGGGAGACCCAGTACTTC	CASRGLAGGGETQYF
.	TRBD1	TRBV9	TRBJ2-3	TGTGCCAGCAGCCCCGAGGGACAGGGAGTTTATACGCAGTATTTT	CASSPEGQGVYTQYF
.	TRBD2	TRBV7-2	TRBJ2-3	TGTGCCAGCAGCCAGGGACTAGCGGCAGATACGCAGTATTTT	CASSQGLAADTQYF
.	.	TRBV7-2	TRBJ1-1	TGTGCCAGCAGCCCAAATGGGGCGGGGGCGGGGGAAGCTTTCTTT	CASSPNGAGAGEAFF
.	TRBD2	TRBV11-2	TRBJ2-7	TGTGCCAGCAGCTTCCGAGTCAGGGAGGGCTCCTACGAGCAGTACTTC	CASSFRVREGSYEQYF